This is a list of T cell receptor beta chains from one sample in a study of T cells after yellow fever vaccination. MiXCR, run by TCRdb on the 5' RACE reads, gives a single entry per CDR3 protein. The sample lists 300,000 to 450,000 distinct CDR3 sequences, approximately 8% occurring once. The source was PBMCs, collected 35 to 50 days after the first yellow fever vaccination. These receptor sequences come from a man aged 18 to 35 who received the YFV17D yellow fever vaccine. CDR3s include the opening cysteine and the closing phenylalanine or tryptophan. D genes are given only for firm matches. Clone size, where shown, is once, few, many, or a class for clones that have expanded.

len,j_gene,d_gene,abundance,v_gene,CDR3aa,CDR3nt
15,TRBJ1-1,.,.,TRBV6-5,CASSYRGTYNTEAFF,TGTGCCAGCAGTTACCGGGGGACATATAACACTGAAGCTTTCTTT
15,TRBJ2-7,.,.,TRBV7-9,CASSLVGRTSYEQYF,TGTGCCAGCAGCTTAGTAGGCAGAACCTCCTACGAGCAGTACTTC
14,TRBJ2-3,.,.,TRBV20-1,CSAETGARADTQYF,TGCAGTGCTGAAACGGGGGCCCGTGCAGATACGCAGTATTTT
13,TRBJ1-1,.,few,TRBV5-1,CASSLGPAAEAFF,TGCGCCAGCAGCTTGGGGCCAGCCGCTGAAGCTTTCTTT
17,TRBJ2-5,.,.,TRBV4-2,CASSQGALGDLQETQYF,TGTGCCAGCAGCCAAGGGGCCCTTGGGGACCTGCAAGAGACCCAGTACTTC
11,TRBJ2-3,.,many,TRBV7-2,CASTSVDTQYF,TGTGCCAGCACCTCCGTTGATACGCAGTATTTT
15,TRBJ1-2,.,many,TRBV11-2,CASSSTSTREYGYTF,TGTGCCAGCAGCTCTACGAGTACTCGGGAGTATGGCTACACCTTC
15,TRBJ2-1,.,few,TRBV7-2,CASSAAGAGYNEQFF,TGTGCCAGCAGCGCCGCGGGGGCGGGTTACAATGAGCAGTTCTTC
16,TRBJ2-1,.,many,TRBV24-1,CATRDPGLNTDNEQFF,TGTGCCACCAGAGATCCAGGACTAAATACCGACAATGAGCAGTTCTTC
14,TRBJ1-5,.,few,TRBV4-3,CASSQEQGQQPQHF,TGCGCCAGCAGCCAAGAACAGGGCCAACAGCCCCAGCATTTT
14,TRBJ1-2,.,few,TRBV6-5,CASSYGTDRYGYTF,TGTGCCAGCAGTTACGGTACCGATCGCTATGGCTACACCTTC
11,TRBJ2-1,.,many,TRBV14,CASSIGGEQFF,TGTGCCAGCAGCATCGGGGGAGAGCAGTTCTTC
15,TRBJ1-6,.,many,TRBV10-3,CAISESGPPNSPLHF,TGTGCCATCAGTGAGTCCGGGCCTCCGAATTCACCCCTCCACTTT
11,TRBJ1-1,.,.,TRBV29-1,CSAPGLPEAFF,TGCAGCGCACCAGGTTTGCCTGAAGCTTTCTTT
14,TRBJ1-5,.,.,TRBV20-1,CSASSEDWGQPQHF,TGCAGTGCTAGCTCTGAGGACTGGGGTCAGCCCCAGCATTTT
13,TRBJ2-1,.,few,TRBV5-1,CASRPGESYEQFF,TGCGCCAGCAGGCCAGGGGAAAGCTATGAGCAGTTCTTC
17,TRBJ1-2,TRBD1,few,TRBV11-2,CASKGPGQGDGNYGYTF,TGTGCCAGCAAGGGTCCGGGACAGGGGGATGGTAACTATGGCTACACCTTC
15,TRBJ2-1,TRBD1,few,TRBV10-3,CAIRGDRESSNEQFF,TGTGCCATCAGAGGAGACAGGGAATCCTCCAATGAGCAGTTCTTC
19,TRBJ2-3,TRBD2,few,TRBV6-5,CASTFSRLAGGDLTDTQYF,TGTGCCAGCACTTTCTCTAGACTAGCGGGGGGAGACCTCACAGATACGCAGTATTTT
15,TRBJ2-1,TRBD1,.,TRBV27,CASSSTGGHYNEQFF,TGTGCCAGCAGTTCTACAGGGGGCCATTATAATGAGCAGTTCTTC
16,TRBJ2-2,.,many,TRBV5-5,CASSLGGAMNTGELFF,TGTGCCAGCAGCTTGGGAGGGGCGATGAACACCGGGGAGCTGTTTTTT
13,TRBJ1-1,.,few,TRBV10-3,CAISESKNTEAFF,TGTGCCATCAGTGAGTCGAAGAATACTGAAGCTTTCTTT
16,TRBJ1-1,.,few,TRBV6-5,CASSYTYRDWGTEAFF,TGTGCCAGCAGTTACACCTACAGGGATTGGGGCACTGAAGCTTTCTTT
12,TRBJ2-2,.,few,TRBV19,CASSIQGGELFF,TGTGCCAGTAGTATCCAGGGTGGGGAGCTGTTTTTT
12,TRBJ2-7,.,many,TRBV20-1,CSAGLGLYEQYF,TGCAGTGCTGGGCTTGGCCTCTACGAGCAGTACTTC
14,TRBJ2-3,TRBD2,many,TRBV7-2,CASSLRRGVDTQYF,TGTGCCAGCAGCTTAAGACGGGGGGTAGATACGCAGTATTTT
13,TRBJ2-1,.,many,TRBV6-2/TRBV6-3,CASSYRAHNEQFF,TGTGCCAGCAGTTACCGGGCCCACAATGAGCAGTTCTTC
13,TRBJ2-1,.,.,TRBV7-3,CASSQDNYGEQFF,TGTGCCAGCAGCCAGGACAACTACGGTGAGCAGTTCTTC
15,TRBJ2-3,.,.,TRBV7-9,CASSLPYEGPDTQYF,TGTGCCAGCAGCTTACCATACGAGGGGCCAGATACGCAGTATTTT
15,TRBJ1-3,.,many,TRBV12-3/TRBV12-4,CASSFTGFSGNTIYF,TGTGCCAGCAGTTTCACAGGGTTTTCAGGAAACACCATATATTTT
16,TRBJ2-1,.,few,TRBV2,CASTIGSHISYNEQFF,TGTGCCAGCACCATAGGATCTCACATCTCCTACAATGAGCAGTTCTTC
14,TRBJ1-6,.,few,TRBV25-1,CASSDLGVLSPLHF,TGTGCCAGCAGTGATCTCGGAGTTTTGTCACCCCTCCACTTT
14,TRBJ1-5,.,.,TRBV7-9,CASGGQDLIQPQHF,TGTGCCAGCGGGGGGCAGGACCTCATTCAGCCCCAGCATTTT
11,TRBJ1-2,.,few,TRBV20-1,CSYRDDYGYTF,TGCAGTTACCGGGACGACTATGGCTACACCTTC
13,TRBJ2-3,.,many,TRBV14,CASSQDRPDTQYF,TGTGCCAGCAGCCAAGATCGACCGGATACGCAGTATTTT
13,TRBJ2-5,TRBD1,few,TRBV20-1,CSASRTGEETQYF,TGCAGTGCTAGTCGGACAGGGGAAGAGACCCAGTACTTC
13,TRBJ2-5,.,.,TRBV24-1,CATRSGFQETQYF,TGTGCCACCAGGAGCGGGTTTCAAGAGACCCAGTACTTC
17,TRBJ1-5,.,.,TRBV7-9,CASSLGTAPQGNQPQHF,TGTGCCAGCAGCTTAGGGACAGCCCCTCAGGGGAATCAGCCCCAGCATTTT
16,TRBJ2-7,.,.,TRBV5-1,CASSLGVGRGIYEQYF,TGCGCCAGCAGCTTGGGGGTGGGACGAGGAATCTACGAGCAGTACTTC
15,TRBJ2-3,TRBD1,many,TRBV7-9,CASSLGQGATDTQYF,TGTGCCAGCAGCCTGGGACAGGGGGCTACAGATACGCAGTATTTT